The 21 T cell receptor beta chains listed next were all sequenced from one sample in a study of blood T cell repertoires in COVID-19 (dated by TCRdb to about 2020). Receptor amplification or capture employed the immunoSEQ multiplex PCR assay. The source is immuneACCESS, and TCRdb retained only in-frame sequences with V and J called. Part of the clones is not carried over; for the studies checked, unresolved V genes explain less than half of this, and the remainder is unexplained. Here the sample has 250,000 to 300,000 clones; about 91% occur a single time. Together, the top ten hold around 4.6% of the sample. The sequencing input was peripheral blood. The receptors here all came from a woman aged 40 to 50 who had recovered from COVID-19.

This chain links TRBV6-1 with TRBJ1-3; D gene ambiguous. V dropped 7 bases and J dropped 4 bases, with 5 bases sitting between them. This CDR3 has 11 residues. Per the germline V gene, CDR1 is MNHNS and CDR2 is SASEGT. CDR3 coding DNA: TGTGCCAGCACCGAGGGAAACACCATATATTTT. Protein sequence: CASTEGNTIYF.

V gene TRBV29-1 combines with J gene TRBJ2-3, with 9 bases lining up with TRBD1. With 4 bases clipped from V and 3 bases from J, the junction kept 5 bases outside the gene matches. Germline V gene data show CDR1 as SQVTM and CDR2 as ANQGSEA. The CDR3 spans 14 residues. DNA for the CDR3: TGCAGCGTTGTGGACAGGGGCTTTACAGATACGCAGTATTTT. It translates to CSVVDRGFTDTQYF.

The chain recombines TRBV6-5 with TRBJ1-1; D ambiguous. V was clipped by 5 bases and J by 6 bases, with 19 bases between them. This CDR3 has 15 amino acids. CDR1 is MNHEY and CDR2 is SVGAGI in the germline V gene. CDR3 sequence: CASSKPTGRRSEAFF. The CDR3 DNA is TGTGCCAGCAGTAAACCCACTGGGAGGCGGTCTGAAGCTTTCTTT.

The chain employs TRBV9 and TRBJ1-2; D is unclear. CDR1 and CDR2 (germline): SGDLS, YYNGEE. The CDR3 consists of 14 residues. Deletions cut 0 bases from V and 4 bases from J, with 10 bases between. The CDR3 loop reads CASSVVAGSYGYTF. The DNA for the CDR3 is TGTGCCAGCAGCGTAGTAGCTGGTAGCTATGGCTACACCTTC.

In DNA, the CDR3 is TGTGCCAGCGCTCAGGGCCTTGGAAACACCATATATTTT. The encoded protein is CASAQGLGNTIYF. The chain recombines TRBV25-1 with TRBJ1-3, with TRBD1 as a possible D gene (5 bases). Trimming stripped 8 bases from V and 3 bases from J, with 11 bases between. The CDR3 runs 13 residues. From germline, CDR1 is MGHDK and CDR2 SYGVNS.

CDR3 residues: CASSKSAGTAPNTEAFF. The CDR3 DNA reads TGCGCCAGCAGCAAATCGGCCGGGACAGCTCCGAACACTGAAGCTTTCTTT. The chain has TRBV5-1 and TRBJ1-1, with TRBD1 matching 7 bases. CDR3 size: 17 residues. Germline values: CDR1 SGHRS, CDR2 YFSETQ. The V gene end was trimmed by 4 bases and the J gene end by 1 base; junction bases not matched to a gene: 13.

The chain joins TRBV2 to TRBJ1-6, with a weak D call TRBD1 (5 bases). V lost 2 bases and J 9 bases, leaving 14 bases between the germline ends. From germline, CDR1 is SNHLY and CDR2 FYNNEI. The CDR3 is 15 residues long. The DNA of the CDR3 is TGTGCCAGCAGTGAATTGGAGGGGATGGGTTCACCCCTCCACTTT. Translation gives CASSELEGMGSPLHF.

This rearrangement joins TRBV2 to TRBJ1-2; D unclear. CDR3 length equals 11 residues. V lost 7 bases and J 3 bases, leaving 6 bases between the germline ends. CDR1 is SNHLY, CDR2 FYNNEI, per germline. As DNA, the CDR3 is TGTGCCAGCACCGAGGACTATGGCTACACCTTC. This encodes CASTEDYGYTF. Full variable domain (remainder filled in from reference TRBV2 and TRBJ1-2): EPEVTQTPSHQVTQMGQEVILRCVPISNHLYFYWYRQILGQKVEFLVSFYNNEISEKSEIFDDQFSVERPDGSNFTLKIRSTKLEDSAMYFCASTEDYGYTFGSGTRLTVV.

The rearrangement uses TRBV7-6 and TRBJ2-2, with D possibly matching TRBD1 (6 bases). With 7 bases removed from V and 5 bases from J, the gap between germline ends came to 11 bases. The CDR3 spans 13 residues. CDR1 SGHVS and CDR2 FNYEAQ come from the germline V gene. This CDR3 reads CASTHRETGELFF. In DNA, the CDR3 is TGTGCCAGCACCCACAGGGAAACCGGGGAGCTGTTTTTT.

This clone was seen once. The CDR3 nucleotides read TGTGCCATCAGTGAGGGCGAAAAACTGTTTTTT. This encodes CAISEGEKLFF. The rearrangement joins TRBV10-3 to TRBJ1-4; no definite D call. The V end was cut by 2 bases, the J end by 8 bases, with 3 bases between. CDR1 is ENHRY and CDR2 is SYGVKD in the germline V gene. This CDR3 contains 11 residues.

The chain has TRBV28 and TRBJ2-7, with D uncertain. There are 11 residues in the CDR3. CDR1 is MDHEN, CDR2 SYDVKM, per germline. V was pared by 8 bases and J by 5 bases, with 10 bases between. The CDR3, as DNA: TGTGCCAGCCGGCGGCTAGACGAGCAGTACTTC. It is translated as CASRRLDEQYF.

This clone was seen more than once but under ten times. The rearrangement links TRBV29-1 to TRBJ2-1; 7 bases line up with TRBD2. This CDR3 is built from 13 residues. Germline CDR1 and CDR2: SQVTM and ANQGSEA. The V and J ends lost 6 bases and 7 bases, in that order; junction bases with no gene match: 9. The CDR3 reads CSVRTGGSNEQFF. CDR3 DNA sequence: TGCAGCGTCCGGACTGGCGGGAGTAATGAGCAGTTCTTC.

V is TRBV18 and J is TRBJ1-1; 7 positions agree with TRBD1. Germline values: CDR1 KGHSH, CDR2 LQKENI. V lost 5 bases and J lost 3; bases outside the gene matches: 3. The CDR3 length is 13 residues. Here the CDR3 reads CASSATGDTEAFF. As DNA, the CDR3 is TGTGCCAGCTCAGCCACAGGGGACACTGAAGCTTTCTTT.

This sequence joins TRBV6-5 and TRBJ2-2; weak D call: TRBD1 (5 bases). The CDR3 covers 13 residues. CDR1 MNHEY and CDR2 SVGAGI come from the germline V gene. V lost 0 bases and J lost 7, with 6 bases in between. The CDR3 nucleotides read TGTGCCAGCAGTTACTCTGACAGCGGGGAGCTGTTTTTT. It encodes CASSYSDSGELFF.

This chain links TRBV6-5 with TRBJ2-3; D might be TRBD1 (6 bases). Trimming took 4 bases from V and 1 from J, leaving 12 bases between them. The CDR3 consists of 15 residues. CDR1 is MNHEY and CDR2 is SVGAGI in the germline V gene. The CDR3 bases are TGTGCCAGCAGTTCCGCGACAGGACGCACAGATACGCAGTATTTT. Translated: CASSSATGRTDTQYF.

This clone was seen once. This chain uses TRBV10-2 with TRBJ2-2; D perhaps matches TRBD2 (6 bases). V was cut by 8 bases and J by 5 bases, with 12 bases left in between. From germline, CDR1 is WSHSY and CDR2 SAAADI. The CDR3 covers 13 residues. This CDR3 is CASVREWTGELFF. CDR3 nucleotide sequence: TGCGCCAGCGTACGGGAGTGGACCGGGGAGCTGTTTTTT.

The DNA for the CDR3 is TGTGCCAGCAGTTCGGGGGGATCGGGCACAGATACGCAGTATTTT. Amino acids: CASSSGGSGTDTQYF. The chain employs TRBV6-5 and TRBJ2-3; 7 bases agree with TRBD2. V gave up 4 bases and J gave up 1 base; unmatched junction bases: 5. Germline-derived CDR1 and CDR2 are MNHEY and SVGAGI. This CDR3 region has 15 residues.

This sequence joins TRBV6-6 and TRBJ1-5, with 7 bases lining up with TRBD1. Germline-derived CDR1 and CDR2 are MNHNY and SVGAGI (reference sequence). V dropped 4 bases and J dropped 3; count of bases not matched to a gene: 9. This CDR3 region has 16 residues. CDR3 in DNA: TGTGCCAGCAGTTTCAGTCAGGGGGTGCACAATCAGCCCCAGCATTTT. This sequence encodes CASSFSQGVHNQPQHF.

The CDR3 region has the DNA TGTGCCAGCAGCCGATCCTTAGCGGTCGATGAGCAGTTCTTC. Amino acid sequence: CASSRSLAVDEQFF. The V gene is TRBV7-8, the J gene TRBJ2-1, with D perhaps TRBD2 (6 bases). Trimming pared 5 bases from V and 8 bases from J, leaving 16 bases between. This CDR3 has 14 residues. Per germline, CDR1 SGHVS and CDR2 FQNEAQ.

The genes are TRBV2 and TRBJ1-1; TRBD1 agrees at 8 bases. Germline CDR1 reads SNHLY; CDR2 reads FYNNEI. This CDR3 comprises 12 residues. J gave up 11 bases and V 7 bases, and 9 bases lay outside the gene matches. In DNA, the CDR3 is TGTGCCAGCATCGGACAGGGAGGGAGCGCTTTCTTT. It is translated as CASIGQGGSAFF.

J is TRBJ2-7 and V is TRBV6-1; 7 bases are a match to TRBD1. Germline CDR1 and CDR2: MNHNS and SASEGT. The CDR3 runs to 14 residues. After removal of 1 base from V and 6 bases from J, the junction contained 6 bases not matched to a gene. The CDR3 sequence is CASSEEEGAGEQYV. The DNA of the CDR3 is TGTGCCAGCAGTGAAGAAGAGGGGGCGGGCGAGCAGTACGTC.